This T cell receptor beta chain was recorded in a study of T cells in narcolepsy. Notes on the study in general: Comparing one patient's CSF and blood CD4+ clonotypes highlighted HCRT- and TRIB2-specific autoreactive clonotypes.

After removal of 2 bases from V and 5 bases from J, the junction contained 1 base not matched to a gene. This CDR3 has 12 residues. Germline CDR1 is SGHKS and CDR2 is YYEKEE (reference sequence). To note about this clone: Its antigen is as yet unknown.

Assay: immunoSEQ multiplex PCR; the TCRdb copy retains only in-frame clones and omits some. The table records about 17,000 clones, roughly two thirds of them present only once. The specimen sequenced was CD45RA- memory CD8+ T cells from PBMCs. The sequence was obtained from a human donor with narcolepsy. This chain connects TRBV5-5 to TRBJ2-7, with TRBD1 identical over 7 bases. The CDR3: CASSFQGDEQYF. CDR3 in DNA: TGTGCCAGCAGCTTCCAGGGGGACGAGCAGTACTTC.